Described below is a single TCR beta chain sequence and its context. Its antigen has not been determined. No qualities accompany the bases; no much larger clone lies one base away. This entry belongs to a study of lymphopenia after photon versus proton radiotherapy (dated by TCRdb to the late 2010s). For the wider study: The immunological effects of photon versus proton radiation therapy were compared in patients with gastrointestinal tumors who developed high-grade lymphopenia. The cohort comprised about 22 patients with gastrointestinal tumors who received either photon or proton therapy and then developed lymphopenia. The goal of the study was to describe how the two radiation modalities differ in their effects on the immune system.

From cysteine to phenylalanine, the CDR3 is 13 amino acids long. Only the CDR3 DNA stays, 39 bases, in frame from base 1. V and J lose 5 bases and 7 bases, and a span of 14 bases separates them. The germline V gene yields SGHTA for CDR1 and FQGTGA for CDR2. General findings and caveats noted by the study authors: Among patients across the cohort who died, overall survival time showed an inverse correlation with a larger post-nadir drop in TCR diversity. The survival association was examined only in patients who died, and the authors described better survival with proton therapy as a possibility, not as a demonstrated result. During treatment, patients who received proton therapy stayed relatively stable, whereas patients who received photon therapy lost naive T cells and TCR diversity and gained effector/memory populations. Once the lymphocyte count had reached its nadir, the repertoires of photon-treated patients showed oligoclonal expansion, particularly of CD8+ Temra cells, and this expansion drove the decline in diversity.

Library method: the immunoSEQ multiplex PCR assay. Alongside multiparametric flow cytometry, deep sequencing of rearranged TCR beta loci was used to profile the T cell repertoires. What TCRdb holds here is the immuneACCESS table cut down to in-frame rearrangements. Part of the clones is not present; checked against another copy, under half of the missing clones reflect an unresolved V gene, and the others are unexplained. The sample has around 55,000 clones on record, less than 85% of them singletons. The biggest ten clones account for just over 2% of the sample. This clonotype was obtained from a man between 60 and 75 years old with pancreatic cancer. The specimen was peripheral blood, collected from a patient treated with proton-based radiotherapy. The chain is assembled from TRBV7-3 and TRBJ2-5; the D element might be TRBD1 or TRBD2, as each aligns at 5 bases. The DNA is as follows: TGTGCCAGCAGCCCCGGGACCAGTCGGACCCAGTACTTC. Its protein is CASSPGTSRTQYF.